Sequencing of this T cell receptor (beta chain) was carried out in a study of T cell repertoires in cytomegalovirus infection. Overall study: Use of recently identified HLA-C-restricted and well-studied HLA-B-restricted CMV epitopes was part of the study. Public TCR beta signatures marked donors with CMV infection and the matching HLA. General observations from the study: Across the ex vivo response, the dominant clonotypes were HLA-C-restricted CMV-specific TCR beta clonotypes.

This clonotype has more than one count but fewer than ten. The antigen is unknown. TCRdb re-analysed the reads in MiXCR, keeping a single row per CDR3 protein. The repertoire holds 350,000 to 400,000 distinct CDR3 sequences, with roughly 34% as singletons. Germline-derived CDR1 and CDR2 are LNHDA and SQIVND (reference sequence). Trimming removed 10 bases at V and 1 base at J, with 13 bases between. There are 13 residues in the CDR3. The clonotype comes from a human donor in good health (CMV status not recorded). Some clones in this sample may be carry-over from other donors' samples. The V and J genes are TRBV19 and TRBJ1-1; D is unresolved. The sample here was cultured PBMCs, taken from culture after CMV antigen stimulation. The CDR3 sequence: CATGPYRNTEAFF. As DNA, the CDR3 is TGTGCCACGGGCCCGTACAGGAACACTGAAGCTTTCTTT.